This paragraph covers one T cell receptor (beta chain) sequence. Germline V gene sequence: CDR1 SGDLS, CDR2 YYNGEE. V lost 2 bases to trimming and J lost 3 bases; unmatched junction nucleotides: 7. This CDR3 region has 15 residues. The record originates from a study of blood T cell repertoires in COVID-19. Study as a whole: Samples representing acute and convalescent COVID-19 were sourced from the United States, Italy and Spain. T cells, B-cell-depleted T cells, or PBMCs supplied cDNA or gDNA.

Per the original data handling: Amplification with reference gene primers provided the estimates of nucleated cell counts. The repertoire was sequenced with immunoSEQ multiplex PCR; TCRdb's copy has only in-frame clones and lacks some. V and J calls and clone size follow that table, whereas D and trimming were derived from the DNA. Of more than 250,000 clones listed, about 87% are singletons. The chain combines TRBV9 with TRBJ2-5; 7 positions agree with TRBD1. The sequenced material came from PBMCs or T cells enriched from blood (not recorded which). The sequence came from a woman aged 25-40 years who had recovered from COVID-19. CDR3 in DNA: TGTGCCAGCAGCGTGCGAGGGGGCCGCGAAGAGACCCAGTACTTC. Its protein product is CASSVRGGREETQYF.